The entry below describes one T cell receptor (beta chain). No antigen is known for it. A multiplex PCR was run with 60 Vbeta primers and 13 Jbeta primers. Repertoires were generated with immunoSEQ multiplex PCR, while TCRdb's copy carries only in-frame clones and drops some. The listing contains about 200,000 clones. The data are from a study of cytomegalovirus exposure and HLA in healthy donors. General observations from the study: The records held CMV serostatus as the only immune exposure information.

Germline V gene data show CDR1 as MNHNS and CDR2 as SASEGT. The ends were cut back, 2 bases at V and 2 bases at J, with 7 bases in the middle. The CDR3 has 13 residues. The chain has TRBV6-1 and TRBJ2-7; D unresolved. This sequence originates from a man in his thirties or forties in good health and CMV-seronegative. Sequenced material: PBMCs. This chain's CDR3 is CASSETGPYEQYF. The CDR3 region has the DNA TGTGCCAGCAGTGAAACCGGTCCCTACGAGCAGTACTTC.